These 24 T cell receptor beta chains originate from one sample sequenced in a study of beta chain features in type 1 diabetes. As every portion of the isolated RNA was reverse transcribed, the sequencing read expressed TCRB transcripts. Clones were sequenced by immunoSEQ multiplex PCR, and TCRdb holds only the in-frame ones, with some missing. The sample yields about 620,000 clones, 15% to 17% seen once. The sample comprised naive CD4+ T cells from blood. These receptors all come from a man between 18 and 29 years old in good health.

This chain links TRBV7-9 with TRBJ2-3; unclear D gene. The CDR3 totals 14 residues. Trimming took 4 bases from V and 3 from J, leaving 11 bases between them. Germline values: CDR1 SEHNR, CDR2 FQNEAQ (reference sequence). The CDR3 nucleotides are TGTGCCAGCAGCTCGTCTGGCTGGACAGATACGCAGTATTTT. This gives the protein CASSSSGWTDTQYF. Supplemented by reference TRBV7-9 and TRBJ2-3, the full variable domain reads DTGVSQNPRHKITKRGQNVTFRCDPISEHNRLYWYRQTLGQGPEFLTYFQNEAQLEKSRLLSDRFSAERPKGSFSTLEIQRTEQGDSAMYLCASSSSGWTDTQYFGPGTRLTVL.

This clone was detected many times. The V gene is TRBV18, the J gene TRBJ2-5, with no clear D. The CDR3 is 13 amino acids. Germline V CDR1 and CDR2: KGHSH, LQKENI. The V end was cut by 2 bases, the J end by 0 bases, with 4 bases between. This CDR3 is CASSPGNQETQYF. The CDR3 bases are TGTGCCAGCTCACCAGGGAACCAAGAGACCCAGTACTTC.

The V gene is TRBV18, the J gene TRBJ1-5; weak D call: TRBD1 (5 bases). V dropped 4 bases and J dropped 1 base, with 11 bases sitting between them. Germline CDR1 and CDR2: KGHSH and LQKENI. The CDR3 spans 15 residues. This chain's CDR3 is CASSLQGGSNQPQHF. The CDR3 DNA reads TGTGCCAGCTCACTCCAGGGAGGGAGCAATCAGCCCCAGCATTTT.

This clone was picked up a small number of times. The gene calls are TRBV5-1 and TRBJ2-3, with D maybe TRBD1 (6 bases). Germline V gives CDR1 SGHRS, CDR2 YFSETQ. The CDR3 sequence is 13 residues long. V lost 6 bases to trimming and J lost 3 bases, with 11 bases between them. The CDR3 DNA reads TGCGCCAGCACCCAAGGGGGAACAGATACGCAGTATTTT. It encodes CASTQGGTDTQYF.

This clone was counted a few times. V gene TRBV25-1 combines with J gene TRBJ1-6; 7 bases map to TRBD1. Losses at the gene ends were 4 bases for V and 10 bases for J; bases not matched to a gene: 13. There are 16 residues in the CDR3. CDR1 and CDR2 (germline): MGHDK, SYGVNS. The CDR3: CASSATGTASLSPLHF. The DNA of the CDR3 is TGTGCCAGCAGTGCTACCGGGACAGCTTCCTTATCACCCCTCCACTTT.

This clone was counted a few times. One end of the junction varies from germline; a read error may be responsible. This rearrangement joins TRBV9 to TRBJ2-5; no clear D. The CDR3 has 15 residues. Germline CDR1 SGDLS, CDR2 YYNGEE. The CDR3: CASSVGKLYQETLYF. DNA for the CDR3: TGTGCCAGCAGCGTAGGAAAGTTGTACCAAGAGACCCTGTACTTC.

This chain joins TRBV6-5 and TRBJ1-5, with unresolved D. The CDR3 covers 13 residues. V gave up 6 bases and J gave up 4 bases, with 10 bases separating them. Germline V CDR1 and CDR2: MNHEY, SVGAGI. CDR3 protein: CASSRTRNQPQHF. The CDR3 region has the DNA TGTGCCAGCAGCCGCACCAGAAATCAGCCCCAGCATTTT.

This clone showed up just a few times. The chain is built from TRBV6-1 and TRBJ1-1; possibly TRBD1 for D (6 bases). V dropped 5 bases and J dropped 0 bases, with 10 bases sitting between them. This CDR3 has 14 residues. Germline V CDR1 and CDR2: MNHNS, SASEGT. The DNA for the CDR3 is TGTGCCAGCAGTTTCAGGGGATTGAACACTGAAGCTTTCTTT. Residues: CASSFRGLNTEAFF.

The table lists this clone with a few counts. This sequence joins TRBV7-2 and TRBJ2-7, with 9 positions matching TRBD1. V shed 1 base, J shed 3 bases, and the junction held 1 base outside the gene matches. Germline-derived CDR1 and CDR2 are SGHTA and FQGNSA. The CDR3 contains 14 residues. The CDR3 region has the DNA TGTGCCAGCAGCTTAGGGGACAGGGTCTACGAGCAGTACTTC. Residues: CASSLGDRVYEQYF.

The V call is TRBV20-1, the J call TRBJ2-5, with TRBD2 as a possible D gene (5 bases). Per germline, CDR1 DFQATT and CDR2 SNEGSKA (reference sequence). The CDR3 loop spans 11 amino acids. The V end lost 7 bases, the J end lost 5 bases, and 11 bases lay between the germline ends. The CDR3 is CSGWRRETQYF. CDR3 sequence (DNA): TGCAGTGGATGGAGGCGCGAGACCCAGTACTTC.

The rearrangement joins TRBV5-1 to TRBJ1-4; 8 nucleotides line up with TRBD1. Losses at the gene ends were 2 bases for V and 7 bases for J; bases not matched to a gene: 10. Germline CDR1 is SGHRS and CDR2 is YFSETQ. The CDR3 totals 16 residues. The CDR3 sequence is CASSLVGQGGGEKLFF. In nucleotides, the CDR3 is TGCGCCAGCAGCTTAGTCGGACAGGGCGGAGGTGAAAAACTGTTTTTT.

V and J are TRBV5-6 and TRBJ1-5, with 10 bases lining up with TRBD1. CDR1 SGHDT and CDR2 YYEEEE come from the germline V gene. The V segment lost 8 bases and the J segment 2 bases; nucleotides outside the gene matches: 4. This CDR3 contains 14 residues. The CDR3 loop reads CASTTGGGNQPQHF. CDR3 bases: TGTGCCAGTACGACAGGGGGCGGCAATCAGCCCCAGCATTTT.

The gene calls are TRBV9 and TRBJ2-7, with D unresolved. The ends were cut back, 3 bases at V and 0 bases at J, with 10 bases in the middle. This CDR3 has 14 residues. Germline V gene sequence: CDR1 SGDLS, CDR2 YYNGEE. CDR3: CASSAGPNSYEQYF. The CDR3 DNA is TGTGCCAGCAGCGCCGGACCGAACTCCTACGAGCAGTACTTC.

This sequence joins TRBV5-4 and TRBJ2-3; D possibly uses TRBD1 or TRBD2 (5 bases each). Germline CDR1 and CDR2: SGHNT and YYREEE (reference sequence). This CDR3 is 16 amino acids long. V dropped 4 bases and J dropped 1 base, with 16 bases sitting between them. CDR3 in DNA: TGTGCCAGCAGCAGCATACCGGGACGCGGCACAGATACGCAGTATTTT. Residues: CASSSIPGRGTDTQYF.

This clone occurred a few times. This rearrangement joins TRBV15 to TRBJ2-2, with no clear D. Germline loops: CDR1 LNHNV, CDR2 YYDKDF (reference sequence). With 1 base removed from V and 6 bases from J, the gap between germline ends came to 15 bases. This CDR3 has 16 residues. CDR3 in amino acids: CATSRAPIGFSGELFF. The CDR3 nucleotides read TGTGCCACCAGCAGAGCGCCCATCGGGTTTTCCGGGGAGCTGTTTTTT.

This clone was seen a few times. This chain uses TRBV5-1 with TRBJ2-7, with 7 positions matching TRBD1. The CDR3 consists of 14 residues. V was clipped by 4 bases and J by 2 bases; unmatched bases: 6. The germline V gene encodes CDR1 SGHRS and CDR2 YFSETQ. For the CDR3, the DNA is TGCGCCAGCAGCAAAAGACAGGGTACCTACGAGCAGTACTTC. It codes for CASSKRQGTYEQYF.

This rearrangement joins TRBV25-1 to TRBJ2-3; 10 bases line up with TRBD2. The CDR3 totals 15 residues. Germline CDR1 and CDR2: MGHDK and SYGVNS. V was clipped by 5 bases and J by 1 base; unmatched bases: 3. CDR3 sequence reads: CASSPTSGGTDTQYF. The CDR3 DNA reads as TGTGCCAGCAGTCCCACTAGCGGGGGCACAGATACGCAGTATTTT.

This clone has only a few counts. This same CDR3 is encoded by further DNA sequences in the sample. This chain uses TRBV18 with TRBJ2-7; the D is unclear. The V gene's germline CDR1 is KGHSH and CDR2 LQKENI. V was trimmed by 1 base and J by 1 base, leaving 5 bases between them. This CDR3 spans 13 amino acids. As DNA, the CDR3 is TGTGCCAGCTCACCACAGGGTTCCTACGAGCAGTACTTC. It is translated as CASSPQGSYEQYF.

Regarding this clone: At one boundary the junction diverges from the germline segment, which might be a read error. The sample holds other DNA sequences that translate to the same CDR3. The V and J genes are TRBV14 and TRBJ2-7; possible D gene TRBD1, 7 bases. The CDR3 loop spans 16 amino acids. Looked up from germline, CDR1 is SGHDN and CDR2 is FVKESK. This CDR3 reads CASSQVRGRESYEQYF. CDR3 in DNA: TGTGCCAGCAGCCAAGTGAGGGGGCGGGAATCCTACGAACAGTACTTC.

This chain uses TRBV10-3 with TRBJ2-7, with 9 bases lining up with TRBD1. Germline CDR1 reads ENHRY; CDR2 reads SYGVKD. With V trimmed by 2 bases and J by 5 bases, 7 bases remained unmatched. The CDR3 totals 15 residues. For the CDR3, the DNA is TGTGCCATCAGTGAGATACGGGACAGGGTTAACGAGCAGTACTTC. It translates to CAISEIRDRVNEQYF.

This clone was counted only a few times. The chain combines TRBV18 with TRBJ1-1, with D possibly being TRBD1 (6 bases). Trimming shortened V by 2 bases and J by 1 base, and 14 bases separated the two germline ends. The CDR3 loop spans 16 amino acids. Per germline, CDR1 KGHSH and CDR2 LQKENI. The CDR3 DNA follows: TGTGCCAGCTCACCATCAACAGGGAAGAGGAACACTGAAGCTTTCTTT. Its protein product is CASSPSTGKRNTEAFF.

There are a few counts of this clone. The V and J genes are TRBV7-7 and TRBJ2-1; 10 nucleotides line up with TRBD2. The V and J ends lost 1 base and 8 bases, in that order; junction bases with no gene match: 8. The CDR3 has 16 residues. CDR1 and CDR2 (germline): SSHAT, FNYEAQ (reference sequence). The CDR3 DNA follows: TGTGCCAGCAGCTTAGGCGCGCTAGCGGGAGTTGATGAGCAGTTCTTC. It specifies CASSLGALAGVDEQFF.

The rearrangement joins TRBV15 to TRBJ1-5; D remains ambiguous. The CDR3 totals 14 residues. V was trimmed by 0 bases and J by 6 bases, leaving 9 bases between them. Germline V CDR1 and CDR2: LNHNV, YYDKDF (reference sequence). The CDR3 loop reads CATSRDLGSQPQHF. CDR3 DNA: TGTGCCACCAGCAGAGACCTCGGCAGTCAGCCCCAGCATTTT.

The gene calls are TRBV4-3 and TRBJ1-2; the D is unclear. Trimming took 1 base from V and 0 from J, leaving 21 bases between them. This CDR3 is built from 19 residues. Germline V CDR1 and CDR2: LGHNA, YSLEER. The CDR3 DNA reads as TGCGCCAGCAGCCAAGTGGCGGGATTTACTCTACTTACTAACTATGGCTACACCTTC. Translation gives CASSQVAGFTLLTNYGYTF.